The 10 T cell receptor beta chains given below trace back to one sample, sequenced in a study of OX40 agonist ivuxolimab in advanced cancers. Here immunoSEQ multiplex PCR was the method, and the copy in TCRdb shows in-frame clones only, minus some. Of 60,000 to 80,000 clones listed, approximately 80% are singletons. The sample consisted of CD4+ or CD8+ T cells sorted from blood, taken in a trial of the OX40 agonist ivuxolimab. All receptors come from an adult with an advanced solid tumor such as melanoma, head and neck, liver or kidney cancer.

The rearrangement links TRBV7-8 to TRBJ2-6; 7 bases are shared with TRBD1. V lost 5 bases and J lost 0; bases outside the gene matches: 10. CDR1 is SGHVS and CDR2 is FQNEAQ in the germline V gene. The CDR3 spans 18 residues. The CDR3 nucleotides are TGTGCCAGCAGCCTAAGACAGACAGGGTTCTCTGGGGCCAACGTCCTGACTTTC. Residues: CASSLRQTGFSGANVLTF.

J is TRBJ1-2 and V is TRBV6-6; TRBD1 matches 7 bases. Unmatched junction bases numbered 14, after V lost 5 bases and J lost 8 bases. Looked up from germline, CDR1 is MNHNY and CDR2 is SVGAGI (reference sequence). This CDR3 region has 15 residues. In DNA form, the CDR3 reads TGTGCCAGCAGTCTTGCCCAGACAGTCAGGGGGGGCTACACCTTC. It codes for CASSLAQTVRGGYTF.

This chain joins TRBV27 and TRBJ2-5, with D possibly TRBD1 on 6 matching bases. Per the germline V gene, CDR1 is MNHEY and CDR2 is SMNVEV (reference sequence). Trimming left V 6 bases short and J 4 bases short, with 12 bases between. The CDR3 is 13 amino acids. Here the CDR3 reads CASRDDRRETQYF. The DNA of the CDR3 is TGTGCCAGCAGGGATGACAGGCGAGAGACCCAGTACTTC.

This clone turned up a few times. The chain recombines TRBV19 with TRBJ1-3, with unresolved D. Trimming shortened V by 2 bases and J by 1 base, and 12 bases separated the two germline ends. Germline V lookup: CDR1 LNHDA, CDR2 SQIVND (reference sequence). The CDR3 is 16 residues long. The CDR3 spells CASSISPAMSGNTIYF. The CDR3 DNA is TGTGCCAGTAGTATAAGCCCCGCGATGTCTGGAAACACCATATATTTT.

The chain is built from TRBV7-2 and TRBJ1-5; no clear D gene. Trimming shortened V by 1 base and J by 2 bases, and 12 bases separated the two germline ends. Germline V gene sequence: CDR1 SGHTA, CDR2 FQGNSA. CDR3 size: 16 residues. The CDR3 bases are TGTGCCAGCAGCTTAGGGGAGGGTGGTGGCAATCAGCCCCAGCATTTT. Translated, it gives CASSLGEGGGNQPQHF.

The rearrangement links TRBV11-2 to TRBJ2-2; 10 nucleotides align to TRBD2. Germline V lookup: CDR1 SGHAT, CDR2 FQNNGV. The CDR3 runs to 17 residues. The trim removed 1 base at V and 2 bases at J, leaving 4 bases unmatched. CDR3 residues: CASSLVAGGPNTGELFF. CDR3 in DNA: TGTGCCAGCAGCTTAGTAGCGGGGGGACCTAACACCGGGGAGCTGTTTTTT. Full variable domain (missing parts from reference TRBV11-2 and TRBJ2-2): EAGVAQSPRYKIIEKRQSVAFWCNPISGHATLYWYQQILGQGPKLLIQFQNNGVVDDSQLPKDRFSAERLKGVDSTLKIQPAKLEDSAVYLCASSLVAGGPNTGELFFGEGSRLTVL.

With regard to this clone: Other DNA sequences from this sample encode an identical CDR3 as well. DNA of the CDR3: TGTGCCAGCAGCTTAGCGGCAGGGTTGAACACTGAAGCTTTCTTT. Protein product: CASSLAAGLNTEAFF. This chain joins TRBV7-2 and TRBJ1-1, with D possibly being TRBD1 (5 bases). The V gene's germline CDR1 is SGHTA and CDR2 FQGNSA. This CDR3 contains 15 residues. Trimming pared 0 bases from V and 0 bases from J, leaving 8 bases between.

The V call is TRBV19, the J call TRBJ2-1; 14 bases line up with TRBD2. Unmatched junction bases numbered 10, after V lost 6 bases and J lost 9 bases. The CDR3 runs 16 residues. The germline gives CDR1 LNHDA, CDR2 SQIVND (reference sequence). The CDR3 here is CASRAPGLAGAIEQFF. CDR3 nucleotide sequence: TGTGCCAGTAGGGCTCCGGGACTAGCGGGGGCCATTGAGCAGTTCTTC.

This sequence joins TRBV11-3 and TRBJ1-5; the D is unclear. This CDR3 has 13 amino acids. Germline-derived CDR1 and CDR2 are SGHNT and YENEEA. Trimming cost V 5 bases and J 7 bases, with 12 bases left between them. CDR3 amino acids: CASSIQERQPQHF. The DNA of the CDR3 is TGTGCCAGCAGCATTCAGGAGCGGCAGCCCCAGCATTTT.

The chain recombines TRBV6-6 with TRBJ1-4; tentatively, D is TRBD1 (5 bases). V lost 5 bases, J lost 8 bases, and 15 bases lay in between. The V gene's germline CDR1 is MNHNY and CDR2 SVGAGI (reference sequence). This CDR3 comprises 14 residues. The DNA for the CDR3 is TGTGCCAGCAGTAGGAAGGGGTGGGAAGAAAAACTGTTTTTT. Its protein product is CASSRKGWEEKLFF.